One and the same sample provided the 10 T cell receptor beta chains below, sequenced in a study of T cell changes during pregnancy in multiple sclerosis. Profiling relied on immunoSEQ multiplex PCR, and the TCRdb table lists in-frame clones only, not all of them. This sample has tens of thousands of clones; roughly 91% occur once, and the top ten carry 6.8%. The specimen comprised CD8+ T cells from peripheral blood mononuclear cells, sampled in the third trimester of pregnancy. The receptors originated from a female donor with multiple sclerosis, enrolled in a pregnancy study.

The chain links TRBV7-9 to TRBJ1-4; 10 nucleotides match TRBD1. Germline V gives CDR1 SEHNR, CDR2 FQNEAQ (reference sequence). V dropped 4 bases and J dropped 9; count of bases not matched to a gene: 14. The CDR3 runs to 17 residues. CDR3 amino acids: CASSSTEWGTGVQKLFF. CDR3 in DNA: TGTGCCAGCAGCTCAACCGAGTGGGGGACAGGGGTCCAAAAACTGTTTTTT.

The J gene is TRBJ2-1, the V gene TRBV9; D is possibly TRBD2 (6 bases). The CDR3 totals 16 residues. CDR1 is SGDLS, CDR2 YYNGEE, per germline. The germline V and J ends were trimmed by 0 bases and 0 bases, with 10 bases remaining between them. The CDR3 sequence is CASSVAGGSSYNEQFF. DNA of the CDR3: TGTGCCAGCAGCGTAGCAGGAGGGAGCTCCTACAATGAGCAGTTCTTC.

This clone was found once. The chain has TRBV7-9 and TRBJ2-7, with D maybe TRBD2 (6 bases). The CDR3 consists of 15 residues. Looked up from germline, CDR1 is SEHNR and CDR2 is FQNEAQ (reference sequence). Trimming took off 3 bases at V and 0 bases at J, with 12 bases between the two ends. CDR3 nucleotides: TGTGCCAGCAGCTTTTTGGGAGGCTCCTCCTACGAGCAGTACTTC. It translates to CASSFLGGSSYEQYF.

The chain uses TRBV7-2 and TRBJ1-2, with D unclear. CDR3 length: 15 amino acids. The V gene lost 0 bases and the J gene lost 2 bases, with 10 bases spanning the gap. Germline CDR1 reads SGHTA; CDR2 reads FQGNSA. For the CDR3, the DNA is TGTGCCAGCAGCTTAGCGTTGGCGGAAAACTATGGCTACACCTTC. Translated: CASSLALAENYGYTF. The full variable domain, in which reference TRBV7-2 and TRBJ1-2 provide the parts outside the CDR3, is GAGVSQSPSNKVTEKGKDVELRCDPISGHTALYWYRQSLGQGLEFLIYFQGNSAPDKSGLPSDRFSAERTGGSVSTLTIQRTQQEDSAVYLCASSLALAENYGYTFGSGTRLTVV.

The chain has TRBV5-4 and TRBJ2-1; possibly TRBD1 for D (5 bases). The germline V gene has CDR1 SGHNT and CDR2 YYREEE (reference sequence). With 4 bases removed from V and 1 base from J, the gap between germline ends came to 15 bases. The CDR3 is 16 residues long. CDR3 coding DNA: TGTGCCAGCAGCCCCGAAGGGGCCCTATCCTACAATGAGCAGTTCTTC. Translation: CASSPEGALSYNEQFF.

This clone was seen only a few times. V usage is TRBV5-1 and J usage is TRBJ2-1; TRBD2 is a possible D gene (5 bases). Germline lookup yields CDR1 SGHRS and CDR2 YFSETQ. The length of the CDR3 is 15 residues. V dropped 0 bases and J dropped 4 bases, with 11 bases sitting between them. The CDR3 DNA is TGCGCCAGCAGCTTGGAGACTATCCGATACAATGAGCAGTTCTTC. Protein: CASSLETIRYNEQFF.

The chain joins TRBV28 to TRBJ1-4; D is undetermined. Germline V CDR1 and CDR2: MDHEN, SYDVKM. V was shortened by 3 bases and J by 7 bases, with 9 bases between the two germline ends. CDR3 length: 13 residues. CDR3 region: CASSFRLGEKLFF. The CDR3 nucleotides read TGTGCCAGCAGTTTCAGGTTAGGTGAAAAACTGTTTTTT.

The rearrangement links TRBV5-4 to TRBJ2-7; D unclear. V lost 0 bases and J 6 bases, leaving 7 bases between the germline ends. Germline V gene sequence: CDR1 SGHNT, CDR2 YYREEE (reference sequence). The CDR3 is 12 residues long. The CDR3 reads CASSLGGSEQYF. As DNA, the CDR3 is TGTGCCAGCAGCTTGGGAGGAAGCGAGCAGTACTTC.

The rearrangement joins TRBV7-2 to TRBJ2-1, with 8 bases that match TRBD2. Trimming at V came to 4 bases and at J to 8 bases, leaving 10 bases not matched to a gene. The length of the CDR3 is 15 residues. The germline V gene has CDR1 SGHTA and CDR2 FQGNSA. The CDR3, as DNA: TGTGCCAGCAGCTCGCGGGGGGCTTTGAGCGATGAGCAGTTCTTC. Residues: CASSSRGALSDEQFF.

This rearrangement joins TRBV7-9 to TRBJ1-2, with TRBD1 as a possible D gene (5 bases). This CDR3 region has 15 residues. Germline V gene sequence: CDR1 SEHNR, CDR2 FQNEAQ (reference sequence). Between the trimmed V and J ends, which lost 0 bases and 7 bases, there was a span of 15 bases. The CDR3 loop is CASSLARGNPSGYTF. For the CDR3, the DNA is TGTGCCAGCAGCTTAGCTCGGGGGAACCCCTCTGGCTACACCTTC.